This passage covers 30 T cell receptor beta chains from one sample sequenced in a study of T cell responses to AZD1222 COVID-19 vaccine (dated by TCRdb to the early 2020s). The receptor library was made with the immunoSEQ multiplex PCR assay. What TCRdb holds here is the immuneACCESS table cut down to in-frame rearrangements. Part of the clones is not present; checked against another copy, under half of the missing clones reflect an unresolved V gene, and the others are unexplained. For this sample there are 120,000 or so clones; under 95% appear just once. Over 6% of the sample is held by the ten biggest clonotypes. What the time point label conveys for this sample: baseline before first vaccination. The specimen comprised peripheral blood, sampled on day 0 of AZD1222 vaccination. Receptors were obtained from an adult in good health.

The rearrangement links TRBV21-1 to TRBJ2-7; the table calls TRBD1, which could not be checked here. TRBV21-1 is a pseudogene locus. The CDR3 is made up of 16 amino acids. CDR3 protein: CASSNSRDRTSYEQYF. The CDR3 DNA reads TGTGCCAGCAGCAATTCCAGGGACAGAACAAGCTACGAGCAGTACTTC.

The chain links TRBV5-4 to TRBJ1-1; TRBD1 matches 9 bases. This CDR3 is built from 16 residues. The germline V gene has CDR1 SGHNT and CDR2 YYREEE (reference sequence). The trim removed 6 bases at V and 0 bases at J, leaving 9 bases unmatched. CDR3 coding DNA: TGTGCCAGCAATGAACAGGGGGCGGACTTGAACACTGAAGCTTTCTTT. Translation: CASNEQGADLNTEAFF.

The chain links TRBV6-1 to TRBJ2-3; the D call may be TRBD1 or TRBD2 (6 bases each). V was clipped by 4 bases and J by 2 bases, with 16 bases between them. The length of the CDR3 is 16 residues. CDR1 and CDR2 from the germline V gene are MNHNS and SASEGT. For the CDR3, the DNA is TGTGCCAGCAGTGTGACACAAGGGGGGACCACAGATACGCAGTATTTT. This codes for CASSVTQGGTTDTQYF.

The J gene is TRBJ1-5, the V gene TRBV7-9; the D gene is possibly TRBD1 (5 bases). Germline V lookup: CDR1 SEHNR, CDR2 FQNEAQ (reference sequence). V was trimmed by 2 bases and J by 2 bases, leaving 13 bases between them. CDR3 length equals 16 residues. DNA for the CDR3: TGTGCCAGCAGCTTATACCGAGGGGTCGGCAATCAGCCCCAGCATTTT. It specifies CASSLYRGVGNQPQHF.

The rearrangement uses TRBV14 and TRBJ1-1; unclear D gene. Germline values: CDR1 SGHDN, CDR2 FVKESK. The CDR3 covers 13 residues. Trimming took 5 bases from V and 0 from J, leaving 7 bases between them. The CDR3: CASSTGVNTEAFF. The CDR3 DNA sequence: TGTGCCAGCAGCACGGGAGTGAACACTGAAGCTTTCTTT. The full variable domain, its missing parts supplied by reference TRBV14 and TRBJ1-1, is EAGVTQFPSHSVIEKGQTVTLRCDPISGHDNLYWYRRVMGKEIKFLLHFVKESKQDESGMPNNRFLAERTGGTYSTLKVQPAELEDSGVYFCASSTGVNTEAFFGQGTRLTVV.

The chain couples TRBV7-2 to TRBJ2-1; 10 bases map to TRBD2. Germline loops: CDR1 SGHTA, CDR2 FQGNSA. Trimming at V came to 1 base and at J to 10 bases, leaving 4 bases not matched to a gene. The CDR3 loop spans 14 amino acids. In nucleotides, the CDR3 is TGTGCCAGCAGCTTAGGACTAGCGGGTACCGAGCAGTTCTTC. It codes for CASSLGLAGTEQFF.

The chain joins TRBV19 to TRBJ1-6, with 9 bases fitting TRBD1. Germline CDR1 and CDR2: LNHDA and SQIVND (reference sequence). CDR3 length: 16 residues. Germline trimming cut 6 bases from V and 3 bases from J; bases unmatched to any gene: 6. The CDR3: CASSPGTGIYNSPLHF. The CDR3 region has the DNA TGTGCCAGTAGCCCAGGGACAGGGATCTATAATTCACCCCTCCACTTT.

CDR3 loop: CASTVTTGAYGNTIYF. In nucleotides, the CDR3 is TGTGCCAGCACCGTTACCACGGGGGCTTATGGAAACACCATATATTTT. This chain uses TRBV7-9 with TRBJ1-3, with D tentatively TRBD1 (6 bases). Germline V gene data show CDR1 as SEHNR and CDR2 as FQNEAQ (reference sequence). V was cut by 7 bases and J by 3 bases, with 19 bases left in between. This CDR3 contains 16 residues.

This clone has a single count. The J gene is TRBJ2-7, the V gene TRBV4-1; 10 bases map to TRBD1. The CDR3 spans 15 residues. Trimming removed 4 bases from V and 6 bases from J; junction bases left unmatched: 9. Germline V gene lookup returns CDR1 MGHRA and CDR2 YSYEKL. The chain's CDR3 is CASSRVGTGVLEQYF. In DNA form, the CDR3 reads TGCGCCAGCAGCCGAGTGGGGACAGGGGTCCTCGAGCAGTACTTC.

DNA for the CDR3: TGTGCCTGGAGTGTAGTAGGGAGCGGTGGCTACACCTTC. It specifies CAWSVVGSGGYTF. The chain uses TRBV30 and TRBJ1-2, with no clear D. CDR1 and CDR2 from the germline V gene are GTSNPN and SVGIG (reference sequence). The CDR3 totals 13 residues. The V and J ends lost 0 bases and 7 bases respectively, with 12 bases between them.

The chain carries TRBV3-1 (or the pseudogene TRBV3-2) and TRBJ1-1; the D is unclear. Germline CDR1 LGHDT, CDR2 YNNKEL (reference sequence). Trimming took 1 base from V and 1 from J, leaving 4 bases between them. The CDR3 sequence is 13 residues long. The CDR3 region is CASSQGGNTEAFF. CDR3 coding DNA: TGTGCCAGCAGCCAAGGGGGGAACACTGAAGCTTTCTTT.

The chain links TRBV5-1 to TRBJ1-4; weak D call: TRBD1 (5 bases). Per the germline V gene, CDR1 is SGHRS and CDR2 is YFSETQ. This CDR3 comprises 15 residues. V shed 4 bases and J shed 7 bases, with 17 bases lying between them. The CDR3: CASSLGHGTGEKLFF. The CDR3 coding sequence is TGCGCCAGCAGCCTGGGCCATGGGACGGGTGAAAAACTGTTTTTT.

The chain is built from TRBV10-1 and TRBJ1-1; the D gene is possibly TRBD1 (5 bases). V lost 6 bases and J lost 5, with 13 bases in between. This CDR3 contains 13 residues. Looked up from germline, CDR1 is WNHNN and CDR2 is SYGVQD (reference sequence). CDR3 region: CASSQGRGTEAFF. CDR3 coding DNA: TGCGCCAGCAGCCAGGGCCGTGGGACTGAAGCTTTCTTT.

V is TRBV5-4 and J is TRBJ1-1, with a possible D match to TRBD1 (6 bases). V was shortened by 10 bases and J by 4 bases, with 11 bases between the two germline ends. In germline, CDR1 is SGHNT, CDR2 YYREEE (reference sequence). The CDR3 loop spans 11 amino acids. The CDR3 nucleotides are TGTGCCTTAGGGGGGGCCACTGAAGCTTTCTTT. It specifies CALGGATEAFF.

The chain employs TRBV5-1 and TRBJ2-3, with TRBD1 matching 7 bases. The CDR3 loop spans 13 amino acids. Germline CDR1 is SGHRS and CDR2 is YFSETQ. V gave up 5 bases and J gave up 4 bases; unmatched junction bases: 4. The CDR3 sequence: CASRTGVADTQYF. CDR3 sequence (DNA): TGCGCCAGCAGAACAGGGGTGGCAGATACGCAGTATTTT.

V usage is TRBV3-1 (or the pseudogene TRBV3-2) and J usage is TRBJ1-1, with D perhaps TRBD1 (5 bases). The CDR3 length is 15 residues. The germline CDR1 and CDR2 sequences are LGHDT and YNNKEL (reference sequence). The germline V and J ends were trimmed by 2 bases and 4 bases, with 14 bases remaining between them. The CDR3 nucleotides read TGTGCCAGCAGCCAAAAGGCCAACGGGGCCACTGAAGCTTTCTTT. It yields the protein CASSQKANGATEAFF.

The V and J genes are TRBV27 and TRBJ1-3; possibly TRBD1 for D (6 bases). V was clipped by 5 bases and J by 4 bases, with 15 bases between them. Germline CDR1 is MNHEY and CDR2 is SMNVEV (reference sequence). CDR3 length: 15 residues. The DNA of the CDR3 is TGTGCCAGCAGTACCGCCCAGGGGAGGGGAAACACCATATATTTT. It is translated as CASSTAQGRGNTIYF.

This clone has a handful of counts. The chain's CDR3 is CASSLARKETQYF. For the CDR3, the DNA is TGTGCCAGCAGCTTAGCCCGTAAAGAGACCCAGTACTTC. The rearrangement uses TRBV7-2 and TRBJ2-5; no definite D call. V lost 0 bases and J lost 3, with 5 bases in between. The germline CDR1 and CDR2 sequences are SGHTA and FQGNSA. This CDR3 has 13 residues. Using reference TRBV7-2 and TRBJ2-5 for the parts outside the CDR3, the full variable domain is GAGVSQSPSNKVTEKGKDVELRCDPISGHTALYWYRQSLGQGLEFLIYFQGNSAPDKSGLPSDRFSAERTGGSVSTLTIQRTQQEDSAVYLCASSLARKETQYFGPGTRLLVL.

CDR3 sequence reads: CAWRSGTSNSPLHF. Here the CDR3 DNA reads TGTGCCTGGAGGTCGGGGACTTCTAATTCACCCCTCCACTTT. The chain carries TRBV30 and TRBJ1-6, with D possibly matching TRBD1 (5 bases). V lost 3 bases, J lost 6 bases, and 12 bases lay in between. CDR3 length equals 14 residues. The germline V gene encodes CDR1 GTSNPN and CDR2 SVGIG (reference sequence).

This clone was picked up one time. The rearrangement links TRBV18 to TRBJ1-5; 8 bases map to TRBD1. This CDR3 comprises 15 residues. V lost 5 bases to trimming and J lost 2 bases; unmatched junction nucleotides: 5. Germline values: CDR1 KGHSH, CDR2 LQKENI. The DNA for the CDR3 is TGTGCCAGCTCATCGACAGGGGCTCGCAATCAGCCCCAGCATTTT. This codes for CASSSTGARNQPQHF.

This clone was detected once. The V gene is TRBV5-1, the J gene TRBJ2-5; the match to TRBD2 covers 13 bases. The CDR3 length is 16 residues. J was trimmed by 1 base and V by 4 bases; bases with no gene match: 4. CDR1 and CDR2 from the germline V gene are SGHRS and YFSETQ. The CDR3 reads CASSRRLAGGQETQYF. The DNA of the CDR3 is TGCGCCAGCAGCAGACGACTAGCGGGGGGCCAAGAGACCCAGTACTTC.

The V and J genes are TRBV9 and TRBJ1-3; 7 nucleotides agree with TRBD1. Trimming at V came to 3 bases and at J to 0 bases, leaving 3 bases not matched to a gene. From germline, CDR1 is SGDLS and CDR2 YYNGEE. The CDR3 sequence is 15 residues long. CDR3 amino acids: CASSANRGSGNTIYF. The CDR3 coding sequence is TGTGCCAGCAGCGCAAACAGGGGCTCTGGAAACACCATATATTTT.

This clone came up once. The V call is TRBV3-1 (or the pseudogene TRBV3-2), the J call TRBJ1-1; D ambiguous. Looked up from germline, CDR1 is LGHDT and CDR2 is YNNKEL (reference sequence). V was trimmed by 1 base and J by 5 bases, leaving 14 bases between them. The CDR3 sequence is 15 residues long. CDR3: CASSQAINVGTEAFF. The CDR3 DNA follows: TGTGCCAGCAGCCAAGCAATCAACGTGGGGACTGAAGCTTTCTTT.

The genes are TRBV11-2 and TRBJ1-1; 10 bases align to TRBD1. This CDR3 contains 17 residues. Germline loops: CDR1 SGHAT, CDR2 FQNNGV. Losses at the gene ends were 2 bases for V and 3 bases for J; bases not matched to a gene: 9. The CDR3 DNA follows: TGTGCCAGCAGCTTACATCCCGGGACAGGGGAGGACACTGAAGCTTTCTTT. This encodes CASSLHPGTGEDTEAFF. The entire variable domain, with the rest obtained from reference TRBV11-2 and TRBJ1-1, is as follows: EAGVAQSPRYKIIEKRQSVAFWCNPISGHATLYWYQQILGQGPKLLIQFQNNGVVDDSQLPKDRFSAERLKGVDSTLKIQPAKLEDSAVYLCASSLHPGTGEDTEAFFGQGTRLTVV.

This CDR3 is CASSVDLDRAGYTF. The CDR3 DNA follows: TGTGCCAGCAGCGTAGATTTGGACAGGGCTGGCTACACCTTC. The V and J genes are TRBV9 and TRBJ1-2, with TRBD1 matching 8 bases. Germline V gives CDR1 SGDLS, CDR2 YYNGEE. After removal of 0 bases from V and 7 bases from J, the junction contained 5 bases not matched to a gene. The CDR3 spans 14 residues.

This sequence joins TRBV28 and TRBJ1-4; 7 nucleotides agree with TRBD1. This CDR3 is built from 12 residues. Germline CDR1 and CDR2: MDHEN and SYDVKM. The trim removed 2 bases at V and 16 bases at J, leaving 7 bases unmatched. Written as DNA, the CDR3 is TGTGCCAGCAGTTTACTTCCGGGACAGCAGTTTTTT. Its protein product is CASSLLPGQQFF.

The chain uses TRBV18 and TRBJ1-1; the D is unclear. Trimming cost V 6 bases and J 8 bases, with 13 bases left between them. Germline V gene data show CDR1 as KGHSH and CDR2 as LQKENI. This CDR3 comprises 12 residues. The CDR3, as DNA: TGTGCCAGCTCTAACCCGGGGTTGGAAGCTTTCTTT. This codes for CASSNPGLEAFF.

The chain combines TRBV7-3 with TRBJ2-1; D is uncertain. This CDR3 spans 16 amino acids. Germline V gene lookup returns CDR1 SGHTA and CDR2 FQGTGA. With 5 bases removed from V and 0 bases from J, the gap between germline ends came to 14 bases. CDR3 DNA sequence: TGTGCCAGCAGCCCTACGGTTAGTAGCTCCTACAATGAGCAGTTCTTC. Translated, it gives CASSPTVSSSYNEQFF.

The V gene is TRBV7-9, the J gene TRBJ2-5; no reliable D call. V shed 2 bases and J shed 1 base, with 8 bases lying between them. Germline CDR1 is SEHNR and CDR2 is FQNEAQ (reference sequence). This CDR3 has 14 residues. The CDR3 nucleotides are TGTGCCAGCAGCTTACAGGTTGGCCAAGAGACCCAGTACTTC. Its protein product is CASSLQVGQETQYF.

The chain has TRBV19 and TRBJ1-6; 7 nucleotides line up with TRBD1. Germline loops: CDR1 LNHDA, CDR2 SQIVND (reference sequence). The CDR3 is made up of 14 amino acids. The J segment lost 5 bases and the V segment lost 6 bases, leaving 4 bases of the junction unmatched. CDR3: CASRTGQHNSPLHF. The CDR3 DNA follows: TGTGCCAGTAGAACGGGACAGCATAATTCACCCCTCCACTTT.